A selection of T cell receptor beta chains follows, all from one sample in a study of T cells in Graves' hyperthyroidism and ophthalmopathy. TCRdb analysed the multiplex PCR reads with MiXCR anew, one entry per CDR3 protein. This table holds about 300,000 distinct CDR3 sequences, approximately 19% found once. Sequenced sample: blood. The receptors here all came from a man aged 50 to 59 with Graves' ophthalmopathy. The CDR3 runs from the conserved cysteine through the conserved F or W. Fields, in order: V gene, CDR3 protein.

V gene: TRBV20-1; CDR3 protein: CSASGFMNTEAFF
V gene: TRBV9; CDR3 protein: CASSPRPSGSYEQYF
V gene: TRBV29-1; CDR3 protein: CSALTGGIGELFF
V gene: TRBV6-1; CDR3 protein: CASSVGLAGGATDTQYF
V gene: TRBV2; CDR3 protein: CASSDPGTGGAGELFF
V gene: TRBV7-3; CDR3 protein: CASSPSGGTGPSEQYF
V gene: TRBV29-1; CDR3 protein: CSVEDRHSYGYTF
V gene: TRBV3-1; CDR3 protein: CASSPSFGQGGEAFF
V gene: TRBV20-1; CDR3 protein: CSARWPSQETQYF
V gene: TRBV28; CDR3 protein: CASLTSGRAGEQYF
V gene: TRBV10-2; CDR3 protein: CASSESGGGTEAFF
V gene: TRBV2; CDR3 protein: CASSVSYEQYF
V gene: TRBV29-1; CDR3 protein: CSVELAGSSYEQYF
V gene: TRBV30; CDR3 protein: CAYTWQPVTGELFF
V gene: TRBV4-1; CDR3 protein: CASSPQGRTEAEAFF
V gene: TRBV6-1; CDR3 protein: CASSEGQFTDTQYF
V gene: TRBV28; CDR3 protein: CASSLVSRNQPQHF
V gene: TRBV7-3; CDR3 protein: CASRDYNTGELFF
V gene: TRBV29-1; CDR3 protein: CSVARTSGFLSANEQFF
V gene: TRBV6-1; CDR3 protein: CASEDRTDTQYF
V gene: TRBV7-9; CDR3 protein: CASTLSFTNEKLFF
V gene: TRBV20-1; CDR3 protein: CSAERKGRGNTEAFF
V gene: TRBV7-2; CDR3 protein: CASSLLAGDSNYGYTF
V gene: TRBV15; CDR3 protein: CATSRAGQGGYEQYF
V gene: TRBV7-9; CDR3 protein: CASSNGTGTLETQYF
V gene: TRBV4-2; CDR3 protein: CASSQGYRTSYNEQFF
V gene: TRBV6-1; CDR3 protein: CASSERSSGANVLTF
V gene: TRBV30; CDR3 protein: CAWSAPGTGGEQFF